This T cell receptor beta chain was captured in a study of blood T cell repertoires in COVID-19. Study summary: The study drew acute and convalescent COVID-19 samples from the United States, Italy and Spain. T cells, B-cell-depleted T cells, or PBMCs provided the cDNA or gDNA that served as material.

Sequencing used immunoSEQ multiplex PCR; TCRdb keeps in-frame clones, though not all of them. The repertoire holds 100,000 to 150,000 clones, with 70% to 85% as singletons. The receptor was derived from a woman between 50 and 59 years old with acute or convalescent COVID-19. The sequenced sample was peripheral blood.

This CDR3 reads CASSRKRDQPQHF. CDR3 in DNA: TGTGCCAGCAGCCGAAAGCGGGATCAGCCCCAGCATTTT. The rearrangement links TRBV3-1 (or the pseudogene TRBV3-2) to TRBJ1-5; D not certain. Trimming pared 4 bases from V and 5 bases from J, leaving 9 bases between. CDR3 length: 13 amino acids. Per germline, CDR1 LGHDT and CDR2 YNNKEL (reference sequence).